The next 23 T cell receptor beta chains were all read from a single sample in a study of cytomegalovirus exposure and HLA in healthy donors. Amplification used 60 Vbeta primers and 13 Jbeta primers. Assay used: immunoSEQ multiplex PCR; TCRdb lists only in-frame clones, some missing. The profile shows 200,000 to 250,000 clones, 85% to 90% of them singletons. The specimen was PBMCs. The receptors shown here come from a human donor in good health.

The V and J genes are TRBV5-1 and TRBJ1-4, with TRBD1 as a possible D gene (5 bases). Germline CDR1 reads SGHRS; CDR2 reads YFSETQ. The CDR3 consists of 15 residues. Between the trimmed V and J ends, which lost 4 bases and 4 bases, there was a span of 14 bases. Here the CDR3 DNA reads TGCGCCAGCAGCCCTGGACATTCACTTAATGAAAAACTGTTTTTT. Its protein product is CASSPGHSLNEKLFF.

This clone showed up just a few times. The J gene is TRBJ2-7, the V gene TRBV4-3; 7 nucleotides line up with TRBD1. The CDR3 spans 15 residues. Germline CDR1 is LGHNA and CDR2 is YSLEER. Germline trimming cut 4 bases from V and 6 bases from J; bases unmatched to any gene: 12. The chain's CDR3 is CASSPAPDRVAEQYF. DNA for the CDR3: TGCGCCAGCAGCCCGGCCCCCGACAGGGTCGCCGAGCAGTACTTC.

Comments on this clone: At one of its ends the junction is not consistent with the germline gene, which may arise from a read error. The rearrangement links TRBV7-9 to TRBJ1-5, with 9 bases fitting TRBD1. This CDR3 is built from 16 residues. Germline lookup yields CDR1 SEHNR and CDR2 FQNEAQ (reference sequence). The DNA for the CDR3 is TGTTCCAGCAGCCAGGGGACAGGGATAAGCAATCAGCCCCAGCATTTT. Encoded protein: CSSSQGTGISNQPQHF.

The chain couples TRBV15 to TRBJ2-5; perhaps TRBD2 as D (6 bases). The CDR3 covers 13 residues. Trimming removed 2 bases from V and 5 bases from J, with 9 bases in between. CDR1 is LNHNV and CDR2 is YYDKDF in the germline V gene (reference sequence). This CDR3 is CATSRLAGETQYF. CDR3 DNA: TGTGCCACCAGCAGATTGGCGGGGGAGACCCAGTACTTC.

The J gene is TRBJ2-1, the V gene TRBV7-2; 10 bases agree with TRBD2. Germline CDR1 reads SGHTA; CDR2 reads FQGNSA. This CDR3 comprises 16 residues. The J segment lost 4 bases and the V segment lost 0 bases, leaving 3 bases of the junction unmatched. The CDR3: CASSLAASGGYNEQFF. In nucleotides, the CDR3 is TGTGCCAGCAGCTTAGCCGCTAGCGGGGGATACAATGAGCAGTTCTTC.

J is TRBJ2-7 and V is TRBV30; D gene ambiguous. Germline V gene sequence: CDR1 GTSNPN, CDR2 SVGIG (reference sequence). The CDR3 loop spans 13 amino acids. V gave up 0 bases and J gave up 1 base, with 7 bases separating them. Here the CDR3 DNA reads TGTGCCTGGAGTGTAGCCGAATCCTACGAGCAGTACTTC. Residues: CAWSVAESYEQYF.

This rearrangement joins TRBV28 to TRBJ2-5; D unresolved. This CDR3 contains 13 residues. Germline V gives CDR1 MDHEN, CDR2 SYDVKM. The ends were cut back, 6 bases at V and 5 bases at J, with 13 bases in the middle. This CDR3 reads CASRPPGIETQYF. CDR3 bases: TGTGCCAGCAGGCCCCCAGGAATCGAGACCCAGTACTTC.

The CDR3 spells CAWSPRRFTGDEQYF. CDR3 nucleotide sequence: TGTGCCTGGAGCCCTCGACGATTTACAGGGGACGAGCAGTACTTC. The J gene is TRBJ2-7, the V gene TRBV30; 7 bases fit TRBD1. V trimming: 3 bases; J trimming: 5 bases; junction bases outside the gene matches: 13. Germline CDR1 GTSNPN, CDR2 SVGIG (reference sequence). This CDR3 contains 15 residues.

J is TRBJ2-7 and V is TRBV5-1; possibly TRBD1 for D (6 bases). CDR1 and CDR2 (germline): SGHRS, YFSETQ. Trimming pared 5 bases from V and 1 base from J, leaving 10 bases between. The CDR3 spans 13 residues. The CDR3 DNA reads TGCGCCAGCAGATTCACAGGGTCCTACGAGCAGTACTTC. Its translation is CASRFTGSYEQYF. Using reference TRBV5-1 and TRBJ2-7 for the parts outside the CDR3, the full variable domain is KAGVTQTPRYLIKTRGQQVTLSCSPISGHRSVSWYQQTPGQGLQFLFEYFSETQRNKGNFPGRFSGRQFSNSRSEMNVSTLELGDSALYLCASRFTGSYEQYFGPGTRLTVT.

This rearrangement joins TRBV28 to TRBJ2-7, with 7 bases that match TRBD2. V lost 1 base and J lost 3; bases outside the gene matches: 12. This CDR3 has 17 amino acids. Germline CDR1 MDHEN, CDR2 SYDVKM. The CDR3 coding sequence is TGTGCCAGCAGTTTATACCTAGCGGTCCCTCCCCACTACGAGCAGTACTTC. This gives the protein CASSLYLAVPPHYEQYF.

This sequence joins TRBV6-5 and TRBJ1-2; D gene unclear. The ends were cut back, 0 bases at V and 0 bases at J, with 5 bases in the middle. Germline lookup yields CDR1 MNHEY and CDR2 SVGAGI. The CDR3 is 14 amino acids. The CDR3 is CASSYSRPNYGYTF. CDR3 nucleotide sequence: TGTGCCAGCAGTTACTCCCGTCCTAACTATGGCTACACCTTC.

The CDR3 loop reads CASRHGLAGRETQYF. The CDR3 nucleotides are TGCGCCAGCAGACACGGACTAGCGGGACGCGAGACCCAGTACTTC. This sequence joins TRBV4-1 and TRBJ2-5; 12 bases map to TRBD2. The CDR3 runs 15 residues. With V trimmed by 6 bases and J by 5 bases, 7 bases remained unmatched. The germline CDR1 and CDR2 sequences are MGHRA and YSYEKL.

CDR3 nucleotides: TGTGCCATCAGTGATCGCCCGCAGGCCTTCATCAATAGCAATCAGCCCCAGCATTTT. It yields the protein CAISDRPQAFINSNQPQHF. This chain joins TRBV10-3 and TRBJ1-5, with D uncertain. Germline V gives CDR1 ENHRY, CDR2 SYGVKD. The CDR3 loop spans 19 amino acids. V gave up 3 bases and J gave up 0 bases, with 21 bases separating them.

This rearrangement joins TRBV28 to TRBJ1-2; D unclear. The CDR3 loop spans 11 amino acids. The V and J ends lost 4 bases and 8 bases respectively, with 8 bases between them. The germline gives CDR1 MDHEN, CDR2 SYDVKM. In DNA form, the CDR3 reads TGTGCCAGCAGTTGGTCGGGAGGCTACACCTTC. Its protein product is CASSWSGGYTF.

The V and J genes are TRBV27 and TRBJ2-1; tentatively, D is TRBD2 (6 bases). V gave up 6 bases and J gave up 2 bases, with 14 bases separating them. The length of the CDR3 is 15 residues. Germline V gene data show CDR1 as MNHEY and CDR2 as SMNVEV (reference sequence). DNA of the CDR3: TGTGCCAGCAGGAGTCTAGCGCGGACCTACAATGAGCAGTTCTTC. Its translation is CASRSLARTYNEQFF.

The chain recombines TRBV6-6 with TRBJ2-3, with a weak D call TRBD1 (5 bases). Germline CDR1 is MNHNY and CDR2 is SVGAGI (reference sequence). V was cut by 8 bases and J by 0 bases, with 9 bases left in between. This CDR3 spans 13 amino acids. In DNA, the CDR3 is TGTGCCAGCCGCAAGGGGAGCACAGATACGCAGTATTTT. It is translated as CASRKGSTDTQYF.

The chain links TRBV7-2 to TRBJ1-1; TRBD1 matches 7 bases. The V segment lost 5 bases and the J segment 11 bases; nucleotides outside the gene matches: 17. Germline CDR1 SGHTA, CDR2 FQGNSA. The CDR3 is made up of 15 amino acids. The CDR3 loop reads CASSQATGPLREAFF. The DNA for the CDR3 is TGTGCCAGCAGCCAAGCGACAGGGCCCCTTAGAGAGGCTTTCTTT.

V usage is TRBV4-1 and J usage is TRBJ2-3; weak D call: TRBD2 (6 bases). Germline lookup yields CDR1 MGHRA and CDR2 YSYEKL. The CDR3 length is 18 residues. The V end was cut by 0 bases, the J end by 0 bases, with 16 bases between. The DNA for the CDR3 is TGCGCCAGCAGCCAAGATTCGAGTAGCGGAGGAAGCACAGATACGCAGTATTTT. As protein: CASSQDSSSGGSTDTQYF.

The chain recombines TRBV5-1 with TRBJ2-1; 12 bases match TRBD1. J gave up 10 bases and V 4 bases, and 12 bases lay outside the gene matches. The CDR3 is 16 residues long. Per the germline V gene, CDR1 is SGHRS and CDR2 is YFSETQ. Here the CDR3 reads CASSMLPGQGALEQFF. The CDR3 coding sequence is TGCGCCAGCAGCATGTTACCGGGACAGGGGGCTCTGGAGCAGTTCTTC.

The genes are TRBV28 and TRBJ2-1; 7 positions match TRBD2. J was trimmed by 5 bases and V by 5 bases; bases with no gene match: 9. This CDR3 is built from 15 residues. Germline values: CDR1 MDHEN, CDR2 SYDVKM. DNA of the CDR3: TGTGCCAGCAGTCAACTCGGGACTATCGACAATGAGCAGTTCTTC. This sequence encodes CASSQLGTIDNEQFF.

The V gene is TRBV18, the J gene TRBJ2-7; the match to TRBD2 covers 8 bases. Per germline, CDR1 KGHSH and CDR2 LQKENI. This CDR3 spans 13 amino acids. J lost 5 bases, V lost 5 bases, and 5 bases had no gene match. The CDR3: CASSRAGGHEQYF. The CDR3 DNA is TGTGCCAGCTCAAGGGCGGGGGGCCACGAGCAGTACTTC.

V is TRBV7-9 and J is TRBJ2-7; 10 bases are shared with TRBD2. V lost 1 base and J lost 4; bases outside the gene matches: 7. Germline V gene data show CDR1 as SEHNR and CDR2 as FQNEAQ (reference sequence). The CDR3 is made up of 16 amino acids. CDR3 DNA: TGTGCCAGCAGCTTAGGGTTGAAGCGGGAGGGGTACGAGCAGTACTTC. Translated: CASSLGLKREGYEQYF. The full variable domain, with the rest looked up from reference TRBV7-9 and TRBJ2-7, is DTGVSQNPRHKITKRGQNVTFRCDPISEHNRLYWYRQTLGQGPEFLTYFQNEAQLEKSRLLSDRFSAERPKGSFSTLEIQRTEQGDSAMYLCASSLGLKREGYEQYFGPGTRLTVT.

The V call is TRBV19, the J call TRBJ2-7; D perhaps matches TRBD1 (6 bases). This CDR3 comprises 13 residues. The germline gives CDR1 LNHDA, CDR2 SQIVND (reference sequence). V was pared by 3 bases and J by 1 base, with 7 bases between. The DNA for the CDR3 is TGTGCCAGTAGTATTGGGACATCCTACGAGCAGTACTTC. It yields the protein CASSIGTSYEQYF.